Shown below are 26 T cell receptor beta chains from a single sample sequenced in a study of CD8 T cells in Susac syndrome. With random hexamers, reverse transcription was performed on about 0.5 to 1 ug of RNA. TCRdb ran MiXCR on the immunoSEQ multiplex PCR reads and lists one entry per CDR3 protein. The sample contains around 200,000 distinct CDR3 sequences, around 95% of which appear only once. Material: CD4+ T cells from PBMCs. These receptors were taken from a human donor in good health.

The gene calls are TRBV5-1 and TRBJ2-7; TRBD1 aligns across 8 bases. The CDR3 has 13 amino acids. Losses at the gene ends were 6 bases for V and 6 bases for J; bases not matched to a gene: 8. Germline CDR1 reads SGHRS; CDR2 reads YFSETQ. The CDR3 here is CASTTSRGLEQYF. CDR3 bases: TGCGCCAGCACAACCTCCAGGGGGCTCGAGCAGTACTTC.

The genes are TRBV20-1 and TRBJ2-3; D might be TRBD1 (6 bases). Germline V gene lookup returns CDR1 DFQATT and CDR2 SNEGSKA (reference sequence). Trimming took 6 bases from V and 5 from J, leaving 24 bases between them. This CDR3 is built from 16 residues. CDR3 residues: CSAPRPGTKGIDTQYF. The CDR3 DNA reads as TGCAGTGCCCCTAGACCCGGGACAAAAGGGATAGATACGCAGTATTTT.

The chain has TRBV3-1 and TRBJ2-7, with D possibly being TRBD1 (6 bases). In germline, CDR1 is LGHDT, CDR2 YNNKEL (reference sequence). Trimming took 1 base from V and 1 from J, leaving 11 bases between them. The CDR3 length is 15 residues. CDR3 DNA sequence: TGTGCCAGCAGCCAAGGTTCCCAGGGGTCCTACGAGCAGTACTTC. It specifies CASSQGSQGSYEQYF.

The chain recombines TRBV29-1 with TRBJ2-5, with D perhaps TRBD1 or TRBD2 (5 bases each). Trimming cost V 8 bases and J 4 bases, with 11 bases left between them. In germline, CDR1 is SQVTM, CDR2 ANQGSEA. The CDR3 is 11 residues long. CDR3 nucleotide sequence: TGCAGCACACGGGACGTAGAGACCCAGTACTTC. It is translated as CSTRDVETQYF.

The chain couples TRBV4-2 to TRBJ1-5; D remains unclear. CDR1 LGHNA and CDR2 YNFKEQ come from the germline V gene. The CDR3 has 16 amino acids. Trimming removed 2 bases from V and 3 bases from J, with 14 bases in between. The DNA for the CDR3 is TGTGCCAGCAGCCAAAACTCCCACAGCAACAATCAGCCCCAGCATTTT. Protein sequence: CASSQNSHSNNQPQHF.

The chain uses TRBV30 and TRBJ2-7, with D possibly TRBD1 on 6 matching bases. V shed 2 bases and J shed 4 bases, with 6 bases lying between them. The V gene's germline CDR1 is GTSNPN and CDR2 SVGIG (reference sequence). This CDR3 spans 11 amino acids. The CDR3 loop is CAWSRGYEQYV. CDR3 nucleotide sequence: TGTGCCTGGAGTAGGGGGTACGAGCAGTACGTC.

V and J are TRBV3-1 and TRBJ2-7, with D possibly being TRBD2 (6 bases). Trimming cost V 0 bases and J 0 bases, with 18 bases left between them. The CDR3 totals 18 residues. The V gene's germline CDR1 is LGHDT and CDR2 YNNKEL (reference sequence). The CDR3 sequence is CASSQDIAAGASSYEQYV. Here the CDR3 DNA reads TGTGCCAGCAGCCAAGATATCGCAGCGGGTGCGAGCTCCTACGAGCAGTACGTC.

The chain uses TRBV12-3 or TRBV12-4 and TRBJ2-1; D unresolved. V was trimmed by 7 bases and J by 3 bases, leaving 10 bases between them. The CDR3 consists of 13 residues. The CDR3 sequence is CASTRTSYNEQFF. The CDR3 coding sequence is TGTGCCAGCACTCGGACCAGCTACAATGAGCAGTTCTTC.

The chain has TRBV7-2 and TRBJ1-2; TRBD1 matches 7 bases. The CDR3 extends over 15 amino acids. Germline CDR1 and CDR2: SGHTA and FQGNSA. Germline trimming cut 6 bases from V and 4 bases from J; bases unmatched to any gene: 11. For the CDR3, the DNA is TGTGCCAGCAGTCAGGCCCAGGGGGAACTCTATGGCTACACCTTC. As protein: CASSQAQGELYGYTF.

This chain uses TRBV14 with TRBJ1-1, with D unresolved. CDR3 size: 14 residues. Per germline, CDR1 SGHDN and CDR2 FVKESK. The V end lost 4 bases, the J end lost 5 bases, and 14 bases lay between the germline ends. CDR3 in DNA: TGTGCCAGCAGCCCCGGGCGGGTTTGGACTGAAGCTTTCTTT. It yields the protein CASSPGRVWTEAFF.

The chain recombines TRBV3-1 with TRBJ1-1, with D hard to call. Germline CDR1 LGHDT, CDR2 YNNKEL (reference sequence). The CDR3 runs 13 residues. V lost 3 bases and J lost 1, with 6 bases in between. The CDR3 sequence is CASSQLRNTEAFF. As DNA, the CDR3 is TGTGCCAGCAGCCAGCTTAGGAACACTGAAGCTTTCTTT.

J is TRBJ2-7 and V is TRBV3-1; D perhaps matches TRBD2 (5 bases). The V gene's germline CDR1 is LGHDT and CDR2 YNNKEL (reference sequence). The CDR3 runs 15 residues. V gave up 5 bases and J gave up 0 bases, with 14 bases separating them. The CDR3 sequence is CASSSERVGSYEQYF. The CDR3, as DNA: TGTGCCAGCAGCTCCGAGAGGGTAGGCTCCTACGAGCAGTACTTC.

The V and J genes are TRBV7-8 and TRBJ2-5, with D maybe TRBD2 (5 bases). Germline loops: CDR1 SGHVS, CDR2 FQNEAQ. The CDR3 is 14 residues long. V was pared by 5 bases and J by 5 bases, with 15 bases between. Written as DNA, the CDR3 is TGTGCCAGCAGCCCGGCCATCCGCGGGGAGACCCAGTACTTC. Protein: CASSPAIRGETQYF.

The chain has TRBV20-1 and TRBJ2-5; D unclear. The CDR3 is 11 residues long. The germline V gene encodes CDR1 DFQATT and CDR2 SNEGSKA (reference sequence). The V and J ends lost 3 bases and 5 bases respectively, with 7 bases between them. CDR3 residues: CSASPKETQYF. CDR3 nucleotides: TGCAGTGCTAGTCCCAAGGAGACCCAGTACTTC.

The gene calls are TRBV7-8 and TRBJ2-3, with TRBD2 identical over 7 bases. The CDR3 consists of 17 residues. V shed 5 bases and J 0 bases; nucleotides not matched to a gene: 11. The V gene's germline CDR1 is SGHVS and CDR2 FQNEAQ. CDR3 region: CASSRGGRELSTDTQYF. CDR3 coding DNA: TGTGCCAGCAGCAGGGGCGGGCGGGAGTTAAGCACAGATACGCAGTATTTT. Using reference TRBV7-8 and TRBJ2-3 for the parts outside the CDR3, the full variable domain is GAGVSQSPRYKVAKRGQDVALRCDPISGHVSLFWYQQALGQGPEFLTYFQNEAQLDKSGLPSDRFFAERPEGSVSTLKIQRTQQEDSAVYLCASSRGGRELSTDTQYFGPGTRLTVL.

The gene calls are TRBV6-1 and TRBJ2-4, with D uncertain. The germline V and J ends were trimmed by 5 bases and 0 bases, with 23 bases remaining between them. The germline V gene has CDR1 MNHNS and CDR2 SASEGT. The CDR3 is made up of 19 amino acids. DNA of the CDR3: TGTGCCAGCAGTACCCGTCTCCAAGACCCAACTCTAGCCAAAAACATTCAGTACTTC. Translation gives CASSTRLQDPTLAKNIQYF.

This sequence joins TRBV18 and TRBJ1-2, with a weak D call TRBD1 (5 bases). The CDR3 covers 14 residues. Between the trimmed V and J ends, which lost 2 bases and 3 bases, there was a span of 10 bases. Looked up from germline, CDR1 is KGHSH and CDR2 is LQKENI. The DNA of the CDR3 is TGTGCCAGCTCACCAGCAGGGTTTGACTATGGCTACACCTTC. Protein product: CASSPAGFDYGYTF.

This sequence joins TRBV12-3 or TRBV12-4 and TRBJ2-5; D is perhaps TRBD1 or TRBD2 (5 bases each). The length of the CDR3 is 15 residues. Trimming stripped 5 bases from V and 6 bases from J, with 19 bases between. CDR3 sequence (DNA): TGTGCCAGCAGTACGCCGGGACCCTTGGGGAAGACCCAGTACTTC. It codes for CASSTPGPLGKTQYF.

This sequence joins TRBV3-1 and TRBJ2-5; TRBD2 matches at 9 bases. The CDR3 totals 14 residues. Per germline, CDR1 LGHDT and CDR2 YNNKEL (reference sequence). V was clipped by 4 bases and J by 12 bases; unmatched bases: 12. The CDR3 sequence: CASSPEPRGGQEYF. The DNA of the CDR3 is TGTGCCAGCAGCCCGGAACCGCGGGGGGGCCAGGAGTACTTC.

The gene calls are TRBV5-1 and TRBJ2-2; the match to TRBD1 covers 8 bases. J gave up 4 bases and V 4 bases, and 6 bases lay outside the gene matches. The CDR3 has 15 amino acids. Germline V gene data show CDR1 as SGHRS and CDR2 as YFSETQ. The DNA of the CDR3 is TGCGCCAGCAGCCACGGACAGGGAGGCACCGGGGAGCTGTTTTTT. Encoded protein: CASSHGQGGTGELFF. The variable domain in full, completed from reference TRBV5-1 and TRBJ2-2, reads KAGVTQTPRYLIKTRGQQVTLSCSPISGHRSVSWYQQTPGQGLQFLFEYFSETQRNKGNFPGRFSGRQFSNSRSEMNVSTLELGDSALYLCASSHGQGGTGELFFGEGSRLTVL.

The chain uses TRBV5-1 and TRBJ2-3; possibly TRBD2 for D (5 bases). Germline-derived CDR1 and CDR2 are SGHRS and YFSETQ. The germline V and J ends were trimmed by 0 bases and 2 bases, with 13 bases remaining between them. There are 16 residues in the CDR3. CDR3 DNA sequence: TGCGCCAGCAGCTTGGGGCTAGCAGTAATCACAGATACGCAGTATTTT. Amino acids: CASSLGLAVITDTQYF. The full variable domain, completed using reference TRBV5-1 and TRBJ2-3, is KAGVTQTPRYLIKTRGQQVTLSCSPISGHRSVSWYQQTPGQGLQFLFEYFSETQRNKGNFPGRFSGRQFSNSRSEMNVSTLELGDSALYLCASSLGLAVITDTQYFGPGTRLTVL.

The chain employs TRBV29-1 and TRBJ1-4; D is ambiguous. Trimming shortened V by 5 bases and J by 0 bases, and 7 bases separated the two germline ends. Germline V gene data show CDR1 as SQVTM and CDR2 as ANQGSEA. The CDR3 totals 13 residues. Here the CDR3 DNA reads TGCAGCGTTCTAGACGCAACTAATGAAAAACTGTTTTTT. Its translation is CSVLDATNEKLFF.

J is TRBJ1-1 and V is TRBV12-3 or TRBV12-4, with D possibly TRBD1 on 5 matching bases. Trimming left V 3 bases short and J 4 bases short, with 15 bases between. The CDR3 contains 15 residues. The CDR3 region is CASSFNQGGVTEAFF. The CDR3 DNA follows: TGTGCCAGCAGTTTTAACCAGGGAGGGGTCACTGAAGCTTTCTTT.

The chain couples TRBV29-1 to TRBJ2-3; perhaps TRBD1 as D (6 bases). The germline V gene has CDR1 SQVTM and CDR2 ANQGSEA. V was shortened by 8 bases and J by 4 bases, with 19 bases between the two germline ends. The CDR3 has 14 amino acids. The CDR3 spells CSSRGGQTSDTQYF. In nucleotides, the CDR3 is TGCAGCTCACGCGGTGGACAGACTTCAGATACGCAGTATTTT.

The V gene is TRBV28, the J gene TRBJ1-5; 9 bases line up with TRBD1. This CDR3 spans 17 amino acids. Germline lookup yields CDR1 MDHEN and CDR2 SYDVKM. Germline trimming cut 5 bases from V and 0 bases from J; bases unmatched to any gene: 8. CDR3 in DNA: TGTGCCAGCAGTCCCTACAGGGGGCTGGATAGCAATCAGCCCCAGCATTTT. Translation: CASSPYRGLDSNQPQHF. Full variable domain (missing parts from reference TRBV28 and TRBJ1-5): DVKVTQSSRYLVKRTGEKVFLECVQDMDHENMFWYRQDPGLGLRLIYFSYDVKMKEKGDIPEGYSVSREKKERFSLILESASTNQTSMYLCASSPYRGLDSNQPQHFGDGTRLSIL.

J is TRBJ1-1 and V is TRBV20-1; the D is unclear. The CDR3 sequence is 12 residues long. Germline loops: CDR1 DFQATT, CDR2 SNEGSKA (reference sequence). V was clipped by 0 bases and J by 6 bases, with 8 bases between them. The CDR3 loop is CSARDLSPEAFF. In DNA, the CDR3 is TGCAGTGCTAGAGATCTTAGTCCTGAAGCTTTCTTT.